This section outlines one T cell receptor beta chain sequence together with its context. Its specificity is not known. This specimen comes from a study of T cell responses to AZD1222 COVID-19 vaccine. Notes on the study in general: Spike as a whole was targeted by vaccine-associated CD4 TCRs, dominant at 160-218 and 743-854. Baseline serology detected seropositivity in only a handful of AZD1222 recipients. Among spike-specific TCRs, nearly half reportedly target unmutated variant regions.

The CDR3 is 16 residues long. CDR1 and CDR2 from the germline V gene are WNHNN and SYGVQD (reference sequence). V lost 4 bases to trimming and J lost 0 bases, with 13 bases between them. This table comes from immunoSEQ multiplex PCR, and its TCRdb copy is limited to in-frame clones, with some not included. The sample has about 140,000 clones, around 93% seen once. This chain joins TRBV10-1 and TRBJ2-1; no clear D gene. Material: peripheral blood, obtained on day 0 of AZD1222 vaccination. The origin of this receptor is an adult in good health. The CDR3 is CASSAGPLTSYNEQFF. The CDR3 nucleotides read TGCGCCAGCAGTGCTGGGCCTCTCACCTCCTACAATGAGCAGTTCTTC.